These 4 T cell receptor beta chains were all obtained from the same sample, sequenced in a study of OX40 agonist ivuxolimab in advanced cancers. Libraries were prepared through the immunoSEQ multiplex PCR assay. TCRdb retrieved this table from immuneACCESS and kept in-frame rearrangements only. Not all clones are present; in checked studies, unresolved V genes account for under half, and no reason is known for the remainder. The sample contains some 50,000 clones, about 95% of them found a single time. The top ten hold about 11% of the sample. Sample: CD4+ or CD8+ T cells sorted from blood, taken in a trial of the OX40 agonist ivuxolimab. These receptor sequences come from an adult with an advanced solid tumor such as melanoma, head and neck, liver or kidney cancer.

This chain links TRBV29-1 with TRBJ2-1; tentatively, D is TRBD1 or TRBD2 (6 bases each). CDR1 and CDR2 (germline): SQVTM, ANQGSEA. V dropped 4 bases and J dropped 9 bases, with 13 bases sitting between them. The CDR3 is 12 amino acids. The CDR3, as DNA: TGCAGCGTTGTGGGGGGCCGGGTTGAGCAGTTCTTC. This encodes CSVVGGRVEQFF.

The rearrangement joins TRBV28 to TRBJ2-1; D is unclear. Looked up from germline, CDR1 is MDHEN and CDR2 is SYDVKM. The V gene lost 3 bases and the J gene lost 10 bases, with 7 bases spanning the gap. The CDR3 consists of 11 residues. The CDR3 sequence is CASSFVREQFF. As DNA, the CDR3 is TGTGCCAGCAGTTTCGTTAGGGAGCAGTTCTTC.

V and J are TRBV27 and TRBJ2-7, with 15 bases aligning to TRBD2. This CDR3 has 15 amino acids. The ends lost 5 bases at V and 6 bases at J; junction bases unmatched: 5. In germline, CDR1 is MNHEY, CDR2 SMNVEV (reference sequence). CDR3 in amino acids: CASSPGTSGRTEQYF. CDR3 DNA: TGTGCCAGCAGTCCCGGGACTAGCGGGAGGACCGAGCAGTACTTC.

V and J are TRBV9 and TRBJ2-5, with 8 positions matching TRBD1. The germline V gene has CDR1 SGDLS and CDR2 YYNGEE. This CDR3 region has 15 residues. J lost 0 bases, V lost 3 bases, and 4 bases had no gene match. The CDR3 loop is CASSAPGGNQETQYF. CDR3 in DNA: TGTGCCAGCAGCGCCCCAGGGGGCAACCAAGAGACCCAGTACTTC.